This T cell receptor beta chain was captured by sequencing in a study of patients and donors after allogeneic stem cell transplantation. The germline V gene has CDR1 SGHNT and CDR2 YYREEE (reference sequence). The CDR3 is 14 residues long. V lost 2 bases and J lost 7; bases outside the gene matches: 5. Only a few counts were recorded for this clonotype. TCRdb processed the RT-PCR reads anew with MiXCR; each CDR3 protein has one entry. The repertoire has 400,000 to 500,000 distinct CDR3 sequences, roughly 17% of them found once; the top ten carry just over 7%. The sample was blood, either unsorted or a sorted T cell fraction (not recorded which). This clonotype was sampled from a human donor who was either an allogeneic HSCT recipient or a stem cell or donor lymphocyte infusion donor (not recorded which). It is not recorded whose cells these are; they may come from a transplant donor. V is TRBV5-4 and J is TRBJ2-4, with 8 nucleotides matching TRBD2. CDR3 sequence (DNA): TGTGCCAGCAGCTTAGACGGGAGGGGGAACATTCAGTACTTC. It is translated as CASSLDGRGNIQYF.